Listed here are 12 T cell receptor beta chains from one sample, sequenced in a study of shared clonotypes between healthy human individuals. This table comes from immunoSEQ multiplex PCR, and its TCRdb copy is limited to in-frame clones, with some not included. The data show about 2 million clones, 90% to 95% seen once. The sample consisted of naive CD4+ T cells sorted from blood. The subset denotes: CD45RA+ positively selected. These receptors were obtained from a man younger than 35 in good health.

This clone was detected only a few times. The chain links TRBV25-1 to TRBJ1-2; D ambiguous. V lost 5 bases, J lost 6 bases, and 7 bases lay in between. Germline V CDR1 and CDR2: MGHDK, SYGVNS. The CDR3 is 11 residues long. The CDR3 coding sequence is TGTGCCAGCAGTCCAGGCCATGGCTACACCTTC. It specifies CASSPGHGYTF.

The V call is TRBV5-1, the J call TRBJ2-2; D might be TRBD2 (5 bases). The CDR3 covers 15 residues. V shed 4 bases and J shed 3 bases, with 13 bases lying between them. Germline values: CDR1 SGHRS, CDR2 YFSETQ. Written as DNA, the CDR3 is TGCGCCAGCAGCCGGACTCCCATGGACACCGGGGAGCTGTTTTTT. Its translation is CASSRTPMDTGELFF. Based on the CDR3 plus reference TRBV5-1 and TRBJ2-2, the full variable domain is KAGVTQTPRYLIKTRGQQVTLSCSPISGHRSVSWYQQTPGQGLQFLFEYFSETQRNKGNFPGRFSGRQFSNSRSEMNVSTLELGDSALYLCASSRTPMDTGELFFGEGSRLTVL.

This sequence joins TRBV5-1 and TRBJ1-2; D ambiguous. The V and J ends lost 5 bases and 4 bases respectively, with 15 bases between them. The CDR3 totals 14 residues. CDR1 and CDR2 (germline): SGHRS, YFSETQ. CDR3 bases: TGCGCCAGCAGACCTACGGGCTCCTTCTATGGCTACACCTTC. It yields the protein CASRPTGSFYGYTF.

The chain employs TRBV5-6 and TRBJ2-7; a possible D gene is TRBD1 (6 bases). The CDR3 length is 12 residues. Germline loops: CDR1 SGHDT, CDR2 YYEEEE. V was cut by 4 bases and J by 3 bases, with 8 bases left in between. Here the CDR3 DNA reads TGTGCCAGCAGCCAGGGGAACTACGAGCAGTACTTC. This gives the protein CASSQGNYEQYF.

CDR3 in DNA: TGCGCCAGCAGCTTCGGACAGGGCCCTAGCACAGATACGCAGTATTTT. This encodes CASSFGQGPSTDTQYF. The chain employs TRBV5-1 and TRBJ2-3; 8 bases line up with TRBD1. CDR1 and CDR2 (germline): SGHRS, YFSETQ. Germline trimming cut 2 bases from V and 0 bases from J; bases unmatched to any gene: 5. The length of the CDR3 is 16 residues.

The V and J genes are TRBV6-4 and TRBJ2-5, with D perhaps TRBD1 or TRBD2 (5 bases each). Germline V CDR1 and CDR2: MRHNA, SNTAGT. Trimming left V 10 bases short and J 5 bases short, with 17 bases between. This CDR3 has 13 residues. CDR3 in DNA: TGTGCCACCCTTGGGACGGGGTTGGAGACCCAGTACTTC. This translates into CATLGTGLETQYF.

The genes are TRBV29-1 and TRBJ2-1, with D maybe TRBD1 (8 bases). Trimming took 3 bases from V and 6 from J, leaving 18 bases between them. Per the germline V gene, CDR1 is SQVTM and CDR2 is ANQGSEA. This CDR3 comprises 15 residues. In DNA, the CDR3 is TGCAGCGTTGAGCGAGAGGACAGGGAGGGCAATGAGCAGTTCTTC. Amino acid sequence: CSVEREDREGNEQFF.

J is TRBJ2-3 and V is TRBV28, with D possibly matching TRBD1 (5 bases). The CDR3 loop spans 13 amino acids. V gave up 6 bases and J gave up 3 bases, with 10 bases separating them. CDR1 MDHEN and CDR2 SYDVKM come from the germline V gene. The CDR3 protein is CASRDSRTDTQYF. The CDR3, as DNA: TGTGCCAGCAGAGACAGTAGGACAGATACGCAGTATTTT.

This chain links TRBV9 with TRBJ2-2; 7 nucleotides align to TRBD2. The CDR3 runs 16 residues. V trimming: 0 bases; J trimming: 4 bases; junction bases outside the gene matches: 6. Germline CDR1 and CDR2: SGDLS and YYNGEE. CDR3 nucleotide sequence: TGTGCCAGCAGCGTAGTGGGAGGGCCAGGCACCGGGGAGCTGTTTTTT. Encoded protein: CASSVVGGPGTGELFF.

This chain connects TRBV28 to TRBJ1-1; a possible D gene is TRBD1 (5 bases). Germline CDR1 and CDR2: MDHEN and SYDVKM. V was trimmed by 5 bases and J by 5 bases, leaving 18 bases between them. The CDR3 length is 15 residues. The CDR3 DNA reads as TGTGCCAGCAGTACGATCGGACGGGGGATTACTGAAGCTTTCTTT. It specifies CASSTIGRGITEAFF.

The sample holds a few counts of this clone. The chain carries TRBV6-5 and TRBJ2-7; TRBD2 might be the D (6 bases). Germline assignment: CDR1 MNHEY and CDR2 SVGAGI. The ends were cut back, 0 bases at V and 2 bases at J, with 14 bases in the middle. CDR3 length: 16 residues. The CDR3 sequence: CASSYSYGGRPYEQYF. The CDR3 coding sequence is TGTGCCAGCAGTTACTCGTACGGGGGACGTCCCTACGAGCAGTACTTC.

V and J are TRBV2 and TRBJ2-7; 13 positions agree with TRBD2. The length of the CDR3 is 16 residues. Germline V gene sequence: CDR1 SNHLY, CDR2 FYNNEI. With 5 bases clipped from V and 0 bases from J, the junction kept 4 bases outside the gene matches. CDR3 in amino acids: CASSRTSGRSSYEQYF. For the CDR3, the DNA is TGTGCCAGCAGTAGGACTAGCGGGAGATCCTCCTACGAGCAGTACTTC.